These 29 T cell receptor beta chains share one sample of origin, sequenced in a study of identical twins. A single record per CDR3 protein comes from TCRdb applying MiXCR to the 5' RACE reads. This table has about 290,000 distinct CDR3 sequences, roughly 10% appearing once. A further study also used this sample, focusing on yellow fever vaccine responses in identical twins.

Sequenced input: CD8+ T cells sorted from blood. Every receptor here comes from a woman younger than 35 in good health.

The chain carries TRBV7-9 and TRBJ2-1; 10 nucleotides agree with TRBD2. Germline CDR1 is SEHNR and CDR2 is FQNEAQ (reference sequence). CDR3 length: 14 amino acids. V shed 8 bases and J 8 bases; nucleotides not matched to a gene: 9. CDR3 nucleotides: TGTGCCAGCGGTTCTAGCGGGAGTCGGGATGAGCAGTTCTTC. Amino acids: CASGSSGSRDEQFF.

This clonotype is a singleton in its sample. J is TRBJ2-1 and V is TRBV2; 10 nucleotides agree with TRBD2. CDR3 length: 15 amino acids. V lost 8 bases to trimming and J lost 4 bases; unmatched junction nucleotides: 8. Looked up from germline, CDR1 is SNHLY and CDR2 is FYNNEI. Written as DNA, the CDR3 is TGTGCCAGCGATTTCGGACTAGCGGTATACAATGAGCAGTTCTTC. It specifies CASDFGLAVYNEQFF.

This clonotype has more than one count but fewer than ten. The genes are TRBV7-9 and TRBJ2-7; no clear D gene. The V end was cut by 7 bases, the J end by 6 bases, with 16 bases between. Germline V gene data show CDR1 as SEHNR and CDR2 as FQNEAQ (reference sequence). This CDR3 spans 13 amino acids. CDR3 residues: CASTPPFVSEQYF. CDR3 nucleotides: TGTGCCAGCACCCCACCGTTCGTCTCCGAGCAGTACTTC.

There are a few counts of this clonotype. This chain links TRBV3-1 with TRBJ2-7; perhaps TRBD1 as D (6 bases). CDR1 is LGHDT and CDR2 is YNNKEL in the germline V gene (reference sequence). V was clipped by 0 bases and J by 2 bases, with 20 bases between them. CDR3 size: 18 residues. The CDR3 region is CASSQDVVRDKSTYEQYF. In DNA, the CDR3 is TGTGCCAGCAGCCAAGATGTGGTCCGGGACAAGAGTACCTACGAGCAGTACTTC.

This clonotype was seen only a few times. The chain combines TRBV20-1 with TRBJ2-1; possible D gene TRBD2, 6 bases. The CDR3 is made up of 17 amino acids. In germline, CDR1 is DFQATT, CDR2 SNEGSKA (reference sequence). V lost 0 bases to trimming and J lost 1 base, with 16 bases between them. The CDR3 is CSARDLGGPHSYNEQFF. The CDR3 DNA sequence: TGCAGTGCTAGAGATCTGGGAGGCCCACATTCCTACAATGAGCAGTTCTTC.

This clonotype was detected a few times. V gene TRBV2 combines with J gene TRBJ2-5, with D possibly called TRBD1 or TRBD2 (5 bases each). The CDR3 has 17 amino acids. CDR1 and CDR2 from the germline V gene are SNHLY and FYNNEI. Trimming pared 7 bases from V and 5 bases from J, leaving 26 bases between. CDR3 sequence: CASTGHPGTTVRETQYF. The CDR3 nucleotides are TGTGCCAGCACCGGTCATCCCGGGACCACCGTCCGGGAGACCCAGTACTTC.

This clonotype was observed a handful of times. This chain connects TRBV27 to TRBJ2-1; a weak D match, TRBD1 (6 bases). The CDR3 has 15 residues. Looked up from germline, CDR1 is MNHEY and CDR2 is SMNVEV (reference sequence). Deletions cut 1 base from V and 5 bases from J, with 12 bases between. In nucleotides, the CDR3 is TGTGCCAGCAGTTTATACAGGGTAGTGGACAATGAGCAGTTCTTC. Residues: CASSLYRVVDNEQFF.

Only a few counts were recorded for this clonotype. The chain recombines TRBV18 with TRBJ2-1, with a weak D call TRBD1 (5 bases). CDR1 is KGHSH and CDR2 is LQKENI in the germline V gene. CDR3 length: 14 amino acids. The V end was cut by 3 bases, the J end by 6 bases, with 12 bases between. The DNA of the CDR3 is TGTGCCAGCTCACCCCAGGGAATGAGCAATGAGCAGTTCTTC. Translation gives CASSPQGMSNEQFF.

The V call is TRBV19, the J call TRBJ1-2; D is ambiguous. Germline loops: CDR1 LNHDA, CDR2 SQIVND (reference sequence). The V gene lost 4 bases and the J gene lost 5 bases, with 17 bases spanning the gap. This CDR3 region has 15 residues. The CDR3 protein is CASSNPIEDYYGYTF. As DNA, the CDR3 is TGTGCCAGTAGTAACCCGATTGAGGACTATTATGGCTACACCTTC.

CDR3 in DNA: TGCGCCAGCAGCCGAGATAGCGGGAGCGAGGACATTCAGTACTTC. Translated, it gives CASSRDSGSEDIQYF. The chain recombines TRBV4-3 with TRBJ2-4, with TRBD2 matching 9 bases. The CDR3 is 15 residues long. CDR1 is LGHNA and CDR2 is YSLEER in the germline V gene. J lost 8 bases, V lost 4 bases, and 9 bases had no gene match.

The sample holds a few counts of this clonotype. The CDR3 bases are TGCAGTGAGCACAGGTTTGGCGAGCAGTACTTC. This codes for CSEHRFGEQYF. This chain links TRBV20-1 with TRBJ2-7; maybe TRBD1 (5 bases). CDR1 is DFQATT, CDR2 SNEGSKA, per germline (reference sequence). The CDR3 runs 11 residues. V was shortened by 7 bases and J by 6 bases, with 13 bases between the two germline ends.

This clonotype was seen at least ten times. The chain carries TRBV7-9 and TRBJ2-3; 9 bases line up with TRBD2. The V segment lost 5 bases and the J segment 3 bases; nucleotides outside the gene matches: 9. This CDR3 comprises 16 residues. CDR1 is SEHNR and CDR2 is FQNEAQ in the germline V gene (reference sequence). The CDR3: CASSPREGVRTDTQYF. DNA of the CDR3: TGTGCCAGCAGCCCGCGGGAGGGTGTGAGAACAGATACGCAGTATTTT.

This clonotype was seen a handful of times. This CDR3 reads CSALGLTSGANVLTF. In DNA form, the CDR3 reads TGCAGCGCCCTCGGACTGACCTCTGGGGCCAACGTCCTGACTTTC. J is TRBJ2-6 and V is TRBV29-1; perhaps TRBD2 as D (5 bases). Germline-derived CDR1 and CDR2 are SQVTM and ANQGSEA. The ends were cut back, 7 bases at V and 0 bases at J, with 13 bases in the middle. The CDR3 is made up of 15 amino acids.

This clonotype was observed at least ten times. V is TRBV9 and J is TRBJ2-7, with D uncertain. Germline CDR1 is SGDLS and CDR2 is YYNGEE. CDR3 length: 11 amino acids. V shed 3 bases and J shed 7 bases, with 8 bases lying between them. The CDR3 coding sequence is TGTGCCAGCAGCGCTGGTTTGGAGCAGTACTTC. Amino acids: CASSAGLEQYF.

The chain couples TRBV20-1 to TRBJ2-7; D is undetermined. In germline, CDR1 is DFQATT, CDR2 SNEGSKA (reference sequence). The V end was cut by 3 bases, the J end by 2 bases, with 11 bases between. The CDR3 extends over 13 amino acids. In nucleotides, the CDR3 is TGCAGTGCTAGGGAGATATCCACCTACGAGCAGTACTTC. It encodes CSAREISTYEQYF.

This clonotype was seen a few times. This chain links TRBV11-2 with TRBJ2-4, with 7 bases aligning to TRBD1. The CDR3 is 19 amino acids. J was trimmed by 0 bases and V by 0 bases; bases with no gene match: 11. CDR1 and CDR2 (germline): SGHAT, FQNNGV. The CDR3 loop is CASSLESRDSLLAKNIQYF. The CDR3 DNA follows: TGTGCCAGCAGCTTAGAATCCCGGGACAGTCTCTTAGCCAAAAACATTCAGTACTTC.

The rearrangement joins TRBV7-9 to TRBJ2-5, with D possibly TRBD1 on 5 matching bases. The CDR3 totals 15 residues. V lost 3 bases and J 7 bases, leaving 18 bases between the germline ends. CDR1 and CDR2 (germline): SEHNR, FQNEAQ (reference sequence). The CDR3 protein is CASSFPQDPRGTQYF. In nucleotides, the CDR3 is TGTGCCAGCAGCTTCCCACAGGACCCCCGTGGGACCCAGTACTTC.

The V and J genes are TRBV28 and TRBJ1-5; D may be TRBD1 (6 bases). The ends were cut back, 7 bases at V and 0 bases at J, with 19 bases in the middle. Germline V lookup: CDR1 MDHEN, CDR2 SYDVKM. The CDR3 spans 17 residues. CDR3 nucleotide sequence: TGTGCCAGCACCATTTGGACAGTCACCATTAGCAATCAGCCCCAGCATTTT. Translated, it gives CASTIWTVTISNQPQHF.

This clonotype was detected a few times. The chain uses TRBV25-1 and TRBJ2-3; D remains unclear. V was cut by 1 base and J by 4 bases, with 12 bases left in between. The germline V gene has CDR1 MGHDK and CDR2 SYGVNS. This CDR3 is built from 15 residues. Here the CDR3 reads CASSEFPGVPDTQYF. The CDR3 DNA is TGTGCCAGCAGTGAATTCCCCGGTGTTCCAGATACGCAGTATTTT.

This clonotype was seen at least ten times. The chain is built from TRBV7-9 and TRBJ2-5; D perhaps matches TRBD1 (6 bases). Germline values: CDR1 SEHNR, CDR2 FQNEAQ (reference sequence). V was pared by 2 bases and J by 0 bases, with 7 bases between. The CDR3 is 14 residues long. The CDR3, as DNA: TGTGCCAGCAGCTTAACAGGGAACCAAGAGACCCAGTACTTC. Translation gives CASSLTGNQETQYF. The variable domain in full, with the rest retrieved from reference TRBV7-9 and TRBJ2-5, is DTGVSQNPRHKITKRGQNVTFRCDPISEHNRLYWYRQTLGQGPEFLTYFQNEAQLEKSRLLSDRFSAERPKGSFSTLEIQRTEQGDSAMYLCASSLTGNQETQYFGPGTRLLVL.

J is TRBJ2-1 and V is TRBV9; 8 nucleotides align to TRBD2. The germline V gene has CDR1 SGDLS and CDR2 YYNGEE. V was clipped by 0 bases and J by 6 bases; unmatched bases: 8. This CDR3 contains 16 residues. CDR3 sequence reads: CASSVGAGAEGNEQFF. The CDR3 region has the DNA TGTGCCAGCAGCGTAGGAGCGGGAGCTGAGGGCAATGAGCAGTTCTTC.

V gene TRBV20-1 combines with J gene TRBJ2-1; 7 bases fit TRBD2. In germline, CDR1 is DFQATT, CDR2 SNEGSKA (reference sequence). V gave up 3 bases and J gave up 4 bases; unmatched junction bases: 6. The CDR3 spans 14 residues. CDR3: CSASGLAEYNEQFF. CDR3 DNA: TGCAGTGCTAGTGGCCTAGCGGAGTACAATGAGCAGTTCTTC.

This clonotype was counted at least ten times. The junction does not match germline at one end; this may be a read error. The V call is TRBV11-2, the J call TRBJ2-3; no reliable D call. The CDR3 covers 12 residues. Germline V gene data show CDR1 as SGHAT and CDR2 as FQNNGV. The CDR3 loop is CASSLVEDTQYF. CDR3 bases: TGCGCCAGCAGCTTGGTTGAAGATACGCAGTATTTT.

Comment on this clonotype: This clone may be a read error of a much larger clone one base away. The rearrangement uses TRBV5-5 and TRBJ2-1; D assignment may be TRBD1 or TRBD2 (6 bases each). In germline, CDR1 is SGHKS, CDR2 YYEKEE (reference sequence). The germline V and J ends were trimmed by 5 bases and 9 bases, with 18 bases remaining between them. The CDR3 is 14 residues long. CDR3 nucleotides: TGTGCCAGCAGTCACGGGTCGGGGGCGCCTGAGCAGTTCTTC. This translates into CASSHGSGAPEQFF.

This sequence joins TRBV6-5 and TRBJ2-7, with 7 bases aligning to TRBD1. This CDR3 region has 14 residues. With V trimmed by 0 bases and J by 5 bases, 4 bases remained unmatched. Germline lookup yields CDR1 MNHEY and CDR2 SVGAGI. CDR3 region: CASSYSIQGDEQYF. CDR3 bases: TGTGCCAGCAGTTACTCGATTCAGGGGGACGAGCAGTACTTC.

This clonotype was observed many times. The chain links TRBV19 to TRBJ1-6, with no clear D. Germline assignment: CDR1 LNHDA and CDR2 SQIVND (reference sequence). This CDR3 comprises 14 residues. The V end lost 6 bases, the J end lost 7 bases, and 13 bases lay between the germline ends. This CDR3 is CASSRGGENSPLHF. CDR3 nucleotide sequence: TGTGCCAGTAGCCGAGGCGGGGAGAATTCACCCCTCCACTTT.

The CDR3 DNA reads as TGCAGCGGGGAAGACAGGGGGTCTGCAGATACGCAGTATTTT. Translating it yields CSGEDRGSADTQYF. J is TRBJ2-3 and V is TRBV29-1; 9 bases map to TRBD1. The germline gives CDR1 SQVTM, CDR2 ANQGSEA. This CDR3 contains 14 residues. Trimming removed 7 bases from V and 4 bases from J; junction bases left unmatched: 9.

This clonotype was observed at least ten times. The V gene is TRBV6-4, the J gene TRBJ2-2, with 8 bases fitting TRBD1. The germline V gene has CDR1 MRHNA and CDR2 SNTAGT. The CDR3 is 15 residues long. Trimming cost V 4 bases and J 1 base; bases outside gene matches: 2. The DNA of the CDR3 is TGTGCCAGCAGTGTTACAGGGGGGAACACCGGGGAGCTGTTTTTT. Protein: CASSVTGGNTGELFF.

The V gene is TRBV12-3 or TRBV12-4, the J gene TRBJ2-7; 10 bases are a match to TRBD1. V dropped 4 bases and J dropped 4; count of bases not matched to a gene: 4. This CDR3 is built from 14 residues. Here the CDR3 DNA reads TGTGCCAGCAGTTGGGACAGGGGTGGGTACGAGCAGTACTTC. Encoded protein: CASSWDRGGYEQYF.